The 26 T cell receptor beta chains below all came from one sample that was sequenced in a study of blood T cell repertoires in COVID-19. The data were produced by immunoSEQ multiplex PCR, yet TCRdb's version contains in-frame clones alone and is incomplete. Among fewer than 15,000 clones listed, 90% were seen once. The sample consisted of peripheral blood. The receptor set was obtained from a human donor with active COVID-19. The donor label of this sample is uncertain.

V gene TRBV24-1 combines with J gene TRBJ2-1; a weak D match, TRBD2 (6 bases). This CDR3 is 15 amino acids long. With 4 bases removed from V and 7 bases from J, the gap between germline ends came to 16 bases. Germline assignment: CDR1 KGHDR and CDR2 SFDVKD. The CDR3 sequence: CATSDSGESKNEQFF. CDR3 in DNA: TGTGCCACCAGTGACTCGGGAGAGTCAAAGAATGAGCAGTTCTTC.

This chain joins TRBV27 and TRBJ1-1; tentatively, D is TRBD1 (6 bases). The V gene lost 8 bases and the J gene lost 5 bases, with 18 bases spanning the gap. The CDR3 has 14 residues. The germline V gene has CDR1 MNHEY and CDR2 SMNVEV (reference sequence). This CDR3 is CASAPGGARTEAFF. The CDR3 bases are TGTGCCAGCGCCCCGGGGGGGGCGAGGACTGAAGCTTTCTTT.

This chain links TRBV7-8 with TRBJ1-2; 7 bases are a match to TRBD1. The CDR3 runs to 15 residues. CDR1 and CDR2 from the germline V gene are SGHVS and FQNEAQ. The V and J ends lost 6 bases and 0 bases, in that order; junction bases with no gene match: 7. CDR3 amino acids: CASSRDSSSNYGYTF. DNA for the CDR3: TGTGCCAGCAGTCGGGACAGCTCCTCTAACTATGGCTACACCTTC.

The chain uses TRBV7-2 and TRBJ2-2; perhaps TRBD1 as D (7 bases). V was clipped by 1 base and J by 4 bases, with 22 bases between them. Germline V CDR1 and CDR2: SGHTA, FQGNSA. The CDR3 runs to 19 residues. The CDR3 spells CASSLVVFRRGQGTGELFF. The CDR3 DNA sequence: TGTGCCAGCAGCTTAGTGGTGTTTAGGAGGGGGCAGGGCACCGGGGAGCTGTTTTTT.

The gene calls are TRBV28 and TRBJ2-7, with TRBD1 identical over 10 bases. The germline gives CDR1 MDHEN, CDR2 SYDVKM. V lost 8 bases and J lost 4; bases outside the gene matches: 2. CDR3 length: 12 residues. CDR3 DNA: TGTGCCAGCCGGGACAGGGGATACGAGCAGTACTTC. This codes for CASRDRGYEQYF. The full variable domain, with the rest looked up from reference TRBV28 and TRBJ2-7, is DVKVTQSSRYLVKRTGEKVFLECVQDMDHENMFWYRQDPGLGLRLIYFSYDVKMKEKGDIPEGYSVSREKKERFSLILESASTNQTSMYLCASRDRGYEQYFGPGTRLTVT.

J is TRBJ2-1 and V is TRBV28; D perhaps matches TRBD1 (6 bases). The CDR3 runs to 12 residues. V lost 9 bases to trimming and J lost 8 bases, with 14 bases between them. Germline V gene sequence: CDR1 MDHEN, CDR2 SYDVKM. This CDR3 is CASYYRVDEQFF. CDR3 nucleotide sequence: TGTGCCAGTTACTACAGGGTCGATGAGCAGTTCTTC.

The genes are TRBV9 and TRBJ1-6, with D hard to call. CDR1 is SGDLS, CDR2 YYNGEE, per germline. V lost 3 bases to trimming and J lost 0 bases, with 7 bases between them. This CDR3 comprises 15 residues. The CDR3 sequence is CASSEQDSYNSPLHF. The CDR3 DNA reads TGTGCCAGCAGCGAACAAGACTCCTATAATTCACCCCTCCACTTT.

This clone has only one observation. The rearrangement links TRBV20-1 to TRBJ2-7; possibly TRBD2 for D (6 bases). Per the germline V gene, CDR1 is DFQATT and CDR2 is SNEGSKA (reference sequence). Trimming removed 5 bases from V and 2 bases from J, with 16 bases in between. The CDR3 totals 14 residues. DNA for the CDR3: TGCAGTGCTGGTGGTGCGGGCGGGACCTACGAGCAGTACTTC. It is translated as CSAGGAGGTYEQYF.

J is TRBJ2-7 and V is TRBV4-2; 7 nucleotides match TRBD1. Losses at the gene ends were 0 bases for V and 2 bases for J; bases not matched to a gene: 4. CDR3 size: 15 residues. Looked up from germline, CDR1 is LGHNA and CDR2 is YNFKEQ. Here the CDR3 reads CASSQDHRGPYEQYF. CDR3 nucleotide sequence: TGTGCCAGCAGCCAAGATCACAGGGGTCCCTACGAGCAGTACTTC.

The rearrangement uses TRBV19 and TRBJ1-1; D remains unclear. Deletions cut 4 bases from V and 1 base from J, with 7 bases between. This CDR3 has 13 residues. Germline V lookup: CDR1 LNHDA, CDR2 SQIVND (reference sequence). The CDR3 coding sequence is TGTGCCAGTAGTACCAAGCGGAACACTGAAGCTTTCTTT. It encodes CASSTKRNTEAFF. Filled out from reference TRBV19 and TRBJ1-1, the complete variable domain reads DGGITQSPKYLFRKEGQNVTLSCEQNLNHDAMYWYRQDPGQGLRLIYYSQIVNDFQKGDIAEGYSVSREKKESFPLTVTSAQKNPTAFYLCASSTKRNTEAFFGQGTRLTVV.

The chain is built from TRBV6-5 and TRBJ2-1; D might be TRBD1 (5 bases). The CDR3 length is 14 residues. The germline V gene has CDR1 MNHEY and CDR2 SVGAGI. V lost 0 bases and J lost 8, with 11 bases in between. CDR3 sequence reads: CASSYSIGEDEQFF. CDR3 DNA sequence: TGTGCCAGCAGTTACTCAATAGGGGAAGATGAGCAGTTCTTC.

The V gene is TRBV12-5, the J gene TRBJ2-7; D is perhaps TRBD1 (6 bases). This CDR3 is built from 13 residues. Trimming shortened V by 6 bases and J by 0 bases, and 9 bases separated the two germline ends. Germline values: CDR1 LGHNT, CDR2 FRNRAP. For the CDR3, the DNA is TGTGCTAGTGGCAGGGGCAGCTCCTACGAGCAGTACTTC. Its protein product is CASGRGSSYEQYF.

J is TRBJ1-1 and V is TRBV5-1; TRBD1 agrees at 9 bases. Germline-derived CDR1 and CDR2 are SGHRS and YFSETQ. The CDR3 covers 15 residues. Germline trimming cut 4 bases from V and 4 bases from J; bases unmatched to any gene: 8. For the CDR3, the DNA is TGCGCCAGCAGCACCAACAGGGGGCAGATCACTGAAGCTTTCTTT. This codes for CASSTNRGQITEAFF.

The chain links TRBV2 to TRBJ2-2, with D perhaps matching TRBD1 (5 bases). CDR1 is SNHLY, CDR2 FYNNEI, per germline. The CDR3 has 14 residues. V was trimmed by 7 bases and J by 1 base, leaving 10 bases between them. DNA of the CDR3: TGTGCCAGCAATTTCCAGGGGAACACCGGGGAGCTGTTTTTT. Encoded protein: CASNFQGNTGELFF.

The chain combines TRBV12-3 or TRBV12-4 with TRBJ2-1; tentatively, D is TRBD2 (6 bases). The CDR3 length is 13 residues. The V end lost 3 bases, the J end lost 8 bases, and 11 bases lay between the germline ends. CDR3 sequence: CASSFSWGDEQFF. CDR3 bases: TGTGCCAGCAGTTTTTCGTGGGGGGATGAGCAGTTCTTC.

This clone was seen just once. V usage is TRBV4-3 and J usage is TRBJ2-1, with TRBD2 matching 8 bases. The CDR3 has 17 residues. Germline assignment: CDR1 LGHNA and CDR2 YSLEER. With V trimmed by 1 base and J by 3 bases, 8 bases remained unmatched. CDR3 amino acids: CASSQAPGTRDYNEQFF. Written as DNA, the CDR3 is TGCGCCAGCAGCCAAGCCCCCGGGACTAGGGACTACAATGAGCAGTTCTTC.

The chain combines TRBV15 with TRBJ2-3; 15 positions agree with TRBD2. V lost 0 bases, J lost 3 bases, and 4 bases stayed unmatched. CDR3 length: 18 residues. The germline CDR1 and CDR2 sequences are LNHNV and YYDKDF (reference sequence). The CDR3 region is CATSRDRGLAGGTDTQYF. CDR3 DNA: TGTGCCACCAGCAGAGATAGAGGACTAGCGGGGGGGACAGATACGCAGTATTTT.

V usage is TRBV6-2 or TRBV6-3 and J usage is TRBJ1-1; tentative D call: TRBD1 (5 bases). This CDR3 contains 17 residues. The germline V gene encodes CDR1 MNHEY and CDR2 SVGEGT. The germline V and J ends were trimmed by 0 bases and 3 bases, with 17 bases remaining between them. The DNA of the CDR3 is TGTGCCAGCAGTTACTCAAGCCTACAGGTCTGGGACACTGAAGCTTTCTTT. This sequence encodes CASSYSSLQVWDTEAFF.

The chain combines TRBV12-5 with TRBJ2-5; D possibly corresponds to TRBD2 (5 bases). Germline assignment: CDR1 LGHNT and CDR2 FRNRAP. The CDR3 totals 13 residues. V gave up 1 base and J gave up 2 bases, with 5 bases separating them. DNA of the CDR3: TGTGCTAGTGGTTTGGGGAGGCAAGAGACCCAGTACTTC. Its protein product is CASGLGRQETQYF.

The V gene is TRBV27, the J gene TRBJ2-2, with TRBD2 matching 7 bases. The CDR3 has 14 residues. The germline gives CDR1 MNHEY, CDR2 SMNVEV (reference sequence). V trimming: 6 bases; J trimming: 2 bases; junction bases outside the gene matches: 3. This chain's CDR3 is CASRPGGNTGELFF. In DNA form, the CDR3 reads TGTGCCAGCAGGCCGGGAGGAAACACCGGGGAGCTGTTTTTT.

The CDR3 protein is CASSPLGGLSSYNEQFF. The CDR3 bases are TGCGCCAGCAGCCCCCTGGGGGGGCTTAGCTCCTACAATGAGCAGTTCTTC. The chain is built from TRBV5-1 and TRBJ2-1; D is possibly TRBD2 (7 bases). The germline CDR1 and CDR2 sequences are SGHRS and YFSETQ. This CDR3 comprises 17 residues. The V gene lost 4 bases and the J gene lost 0 bases, with 17 bases spanning the gap.

J is TRBJ1-5 and V is TRBV5-5, with D perhaps matching TRBD1 (5 bases). The CDR3 consists of 16 residues. The V end was cut by 1 base, the J end by 0 bases, with 11 bases between. CDR1 and CDR2 (germline): SGHKS, YYEKEE (reference sequence). The CDR3 DNA reads as TGTGCCAGCAGCTTGTGGTGGGGGGATAGCAATCAGCCCCAGCATTTT. Encoded protein: CASSLWWGDSNQPQHF. Together with reference TRBV5-5 and TRBJ1-5, the CDR3 gives the full variable domain: DAGVTQSPTHLIKTRGQQVTLRCSPISGHKSVSWYQQVLGQGPQFIFQYYEKEERGRGNFPDRFSARQFPNYSSELNVNALLLGDSALYLCASSLWWGDSNQPQHFGDGTRLSIL.

V usage is TRBV3-1 (or the pseudogene TRBV3-2) and J usage is TRBJ2-5; D gene unclear. The CDR3 has 13 residues. The germline V gene encodes CDR1 LGHDT and CDR2 YNNKEL (reference sequence). The V end lost 0 bases, the J end lost 9 bases, and 11 bases lay between the germline ends. The CDR3 DNA follows: TGTGCCAGCAGCCAAGATCGATTGCAGGCCCAGTACTTC. This translates into CASSQDRLQAQYF.

This clone was detected once. The rearrangement uses TRBV7-2 and TRBJ2-1; D is unresolved. Germline-derived CDR1 and CDR2 are SGHTA and FQGNSA. Trimming pared 3 bases from V and 3 bases from J, leaving 9 bases between. The CDR3 consists of 14 residues. The CDR3 region has the DNA TGTGCCAGCAGCTTTGATAGAAGCTACAATGAGCAGTTCTTC. Its protein product is CASSFDRSYNEQFF.

This clone was detected only a few times. In DNA form, the CDR3 reads TGTGCCAGCAGCTTAGCATACGGAGCAAACTACGAGCAGTACTTC. This translates into CASSLAYGANYEQYF. The chain carries TRBV11-2 and TRBJ2-7, with D uncertain. CDR1 is SGHAT, CDR2 FQNNGV, per germline. Trimming cost V 1 base and J 3 bases, with 13 bases left between them. This CDR3 is 15 amino acids long.

There are a few counts of this clone. The rearrangement links TRBV28 to TRBJ1-3; no firm D call. The V end lost 8 bases, the J end lost 0 bases, and 5 bases lay between the germline ends. This CDR3 contains 12 residues. CDR1 MDHEN and CDR2 SYDVKM come from the germline V gene. CDR3 sequence reads: CASVSSGNTIYF. CDR3 DNA sequence: TGTGCCAGCGTGAGCTCTGGAAACACCATATATTTT. Full variable domain (rest looked up from reference TRBV28 and TRBJ1-3): DVKVTQSSRYLVKRTGEKVFLECVQDMDHENMFWYRQDPGLGLRLIYFSYDVKMKEKGDIPEGYSVSREKKERFSLILESASTNQTSMYLCASVSSGNTIYFGEGSWLTVV.